A selection of T cell receptor beta chains follows, all from one sample in a study of identical twins. TCRdb re-called the 5' RACE reads through MiXCR, storing one row per CDR3 protein. The sample contains more than 600,000 distinct CDR3 sequences, 15% to 20% of which appear only once. The same sample was also used in a study of T cells expressing NK-cell markers.

Source material: PBMCs. The receptors derive from a young woman in good health. Both conserved end residues are part of each CDR3. The order of the fields is J gene, clone size, V gene, D gene, CDR3 DNA, CDR3 protein. A D gene is named only where the DNA matches it firmly. Only some rows state a clone size, as once, few, many or a class for expanded clones.

>TRBJ2-7|many|TRBV13|TRBD1
TGTGCCAGCAGCTGGCGGGGACAGGGGGCGAGGCAGTACTTC
CASSWRGQGARQYF
>TRBJ2-7|NA|TRBV7-8|NA
TGTGCCAGCAGCTTAGTGTCGAGAGGTTACGAGCAGTACTTC
CASSLVSRGYEQYF
>TRBJ1-4|few|TRBV10-3|TRBD1
TGTGCCATCAGTACAGGGGAGTGGGATGATGAAAAACTGTTTTTT
CAISTGEWDDEKLFF
>TRBJ1-2|many|TRBV5-6|NA
TGTGCCAGCAGCTTGGAGGTGGTGGACGTCTCCACATACCTTAACTATGGCTACACCTTC
CASSLEVVDVSTYLNYGYTF
>TRBJ2-7|NA|TRBV18|NA
TGTGCCAGCCAACAGGGACTTGGGAACTACGAGCAGTACTTC
CASQQGLGNYEQYF
>TRBJ1-4|few|TRBV6-1|NA
TGTGCCAGCAGCAGGGTCCCGTCGGAAAAACTGTTTTTT
CASSRVPSEKLFF
>TRBJ2-7|many|TRBV29-1|TRBD2
TGCAGCGTTGAAGGGCTAGCGGGAAACTACGAGCAGTACTTC
CSVEGLAGNYEQYF
>TRBJ1-2|few|TRBV11-2|NA
TGTGCCAGCAGCTTATACCCTCGCTACACCTTC
CASSLYPRYTF
>TRBJ2-7|NA|TRBV5-1|NA
TGCGCCAGCAGCTTTGGACAGCCACCTTGGGAGCAGTACTTC
CASSFGQPPWEQYF
>TRBJ2-1|NA|TRBV6-2/TRBV6-3|NA
TGTGCCAGCAGTTACGATGACAATGAGCAGTTCTTC
CASSYDDNEQFF
>TRBJ2-7|NA|TRBV11-2|TRBD2
TGTGCCAGCAGCTATGGCGGGTGGAGCGGGAGTCCTTTCTACGAGCAGTACTTC
CASSYGGWSGSPFYEQYF
>TRBJ2-1|NA|TRBV7-2|NA
TGTGCCAGCAGCTTAAATAGCTACCAGAGCTCCTACAATGAGCAGTTCTTC
CASSLNSYQSSYNEQFF
>TRBJ1-2|many|TRBV12-3/TRBV12-4|NA
TGTGCCAGCAGTTTGATGGGCCGCAACTATGGCTACACCTTC
CASSLMGRNYGYTF
>TRBJ2-3|few|TRBV15|NA
TGTGCCACCAGCAGGAGTCCCTCCACAGATACGCAGTATTTT
CATSRSPSTDTQYF
>TRBJ2-7|many|TRBV5-5|NA
TGTGCCAGCAGCCTCGCCTGGGAGCAGTACTTC
CASSLAWEQYF
>TRBJ2-2|few|TRBV27|NA
TGTGCCAGCAGTCCCCAACGGGTGTTGACCGGGGAGCTGTTTTTT
CASSPQRVLTGELFF
>TRBJ2-1|few|TRBV24-1|NA
TGTGCCACCAGTGAGAGGGACGGGGGACAGTTCTTC
CATSERDGGQFF
>TRBJ2-5|few|TRBV11-1|NA
TGTGCCAGCAGCGCCCGTAGGGAGGCCCAGTACTTC
CASSARREAQYF
>TRBJ2-3|few|TRBV7-3|NA
TGTGCCAGCAGCTTGGTCCCCTCCTCTACGCAGTATTTT
CASSLVPSSTQYF
>TRBJ2-1|many|TRBV4-3|NA
TGCGCCAGCAGCCGCGACGGACAGACGATTATCTACAATGAGCAGTTCTTC
CASSRDGQTIIYNEQFF
>TRBJ2-3|NA|TRBV30|NA
TGTGCCTGGAGTGTGGCAGGAGTGGGGTCGCAGTATTTT
CAWSVAGVGSQYF
>TRBJ2-3|few|TRBV5-1|NA
TGCGCCAGCAGCTTGAGCGGGTGGAGGACAGATACGCAGTATTTT
CASSLSGWRTDTQYF
>TRBJ1-5|few|TRBV27|TRBD1
TGTGCCAGCACCAAGACAGGGAGAGGCAATCAGCCCCAGCATTTT
CASTKTGRGNQPQHF
>TRBJ2-1|NA|TRBV7-9|TRBD2
TGTGCCAGCAGCCTGGGGGAGGGGAAGACGAATGAGCAGTTCTTC
CASSLGEGKTNEQFF
>TRBJ2-7|many|TRBV5-6|TRBD2
TGTGCCAGCAGCTGGGGACTAGCCCCGGACTCCTACGAGCAGTACTTC
CASSWGLAPDSYEQYF
>TRBJ2-3|NA|TRBV7-6|NA
TGTGCCAGCAGCTTAGTAGGGGATGGCACAGATACGCAGTATTTT
CASSLVGDGTDTQYF
>TRBJ1-2|many|TRBV4-2|TRBD1
TGTGCCAGCAGCCAAGATCGGGACAGGGGAGTCGGCTACACCTTC
CASSQDRDRGVGYTF
>TRBJ2-2|many|TRBV29-1|NA
TGCAGCGCCGGGGGTACCGGGGAGCTGTTTTTT
CSAGGTGELFF
>TRBJ2-7|NA|TRBV27|NA
TGTGCCAGCAGTGGGGCTCCAAATAGTTACGAGCAGTACTTC
CASSGAPNSYEQYF
>TRBJ1-3|few|TRBV5-1|NA
TGCGCCAGCAGCTTGGAACGCTCTGGAAACACCATATATTTT
CASSLERSGNTIYF
>TRBJ2-1|few|TRBV11-3|NA
TGTGCCAGCAGCTTAGTTAGTAGAAGGTACAGTGAGCAGTTCTTC
CASSLVSRRYSEQFF
>TRBJ2-5|NA|TRBV6-1|NA
TGTGCCAGCAGCTTCACGGTCGAGACCCAGTACTTC
CASSFTVETQYF
>TRBJ2-1|NA|TRBV5-1|TRBD1
TGCGCCAGCAGCCTACAGGGGGAGTACAATGAGCAGTTCTTC
CASSLQGEYNEQFF
>TRBJ2-1|many|TRBV10-3|NA
TGTGCCATCAGAGACTCCGTCATAAACAATGAGCAGTTCTTC
CAIRDSVINNEQFF
>TRBJ1-1|NA|TRBV6-1|TRBD1
TGTGCCAGCATAACCCCAGGGGGATGGTTGGCTTTCTTT
CASITPGGWLAFF
>TRBJ2-7|NA|TRBV5-1|TRBD2
TGCGCCAGCAGCATAGCTAGCGGGGGCTCCTACGAGCAGTACTTC
CASSIASGGSYEQYF
>TRBJ2-2|NA|TRBV6-1|TRBD1
TGTGCCAGCAGAGGACCGGGACAGGGGCACACCGGGGAGCTGTTTTTT
CASRGPGQGHTGELFF
>TRBJ2-3|few|TRBV20-1|TRBD2
TGCAGTGCTCCCAGCGGGAGGGGCACAGATACGCAGTATTTT
CSAPSGRGTDTQYF
>TRBJ2-4|few|TRBV20-1|NA
TGCAGTGCTAGTACCGGGGGAAACATTCAGTACTTC
CSASTGGNIQYF
>TRBJ2-1|many|TRBV2|NA
TGTGCCAGCAGTGTCTCGCGGTCCGGGCAGTTCTTC
CASSVSRSGQFF
>TRBJ1-1|NA|TRBV21-1|NA
TGTGCCAGCAGCAAATACTATCGGTGGGAGGGCCCCGGCATGAACACTGAAGCTTTCTTT
CASSKYYRWEGPGMNTEAFF
>TRBJ1-3|NA|TRBV20-1|NA
TGCAGTGCTAGAGAAGGTCGTATTGGAAACACCATATATTTT
CSAREGRIGNTIYF
>TRBJ2-1|many|TRBV11-2|NA
TGTGCCAGCAGCCCCATCGTAGGCGCTAACAATGAGCAGTTCTTC
CASSPIVGANNEQFF
>TRBJ2-5|NA|TRBV18|NA
TGTGCCAGCCGACGCGGGTTCAAAGAGACCCAGTACTTC
CASRRGFKETQYF
>TRBJ1-6|few|TRBV9|TRBD1
TGTGCCAGCAGCGTAGAGGGACAGGGGGATTCACCCCTCCACTTT
CASSVEGQGDSPLHF
>TRBJ2-4|many|TRBV20-1|NA
TGCAGTGCTAGATACCCCACGCTAGCCAAAAACATTCAGTACTTC
CSARYPTLAKNIQYF
>TRBJ1-1|NA|TRBV25-1|NA
TGTGCCAGCAGTGAATATGCGGGGACTGAAGCTTTCTTT
CASSEYAGTEAFF
>TRBJ1-5|few|TRBV27|TRBD1
TGTGCCAGCGGGCGAACAGGGGCGGGCAATCAGCCCCAGCATTTT
CASGRTGAGNQPQHF
>TRBJ2-5|many|TRBV29-1|NA
TGCAGCGCTGGGGATAATACGTTTAACTTC
CSAGDNTFNF
>TRBJ1-6|many|TRBV12-3/TRBV12-4|NA
TGTGCCAGCAGTTTCCGCGATAATTCACCCCTCCACTTT
CASSFRDNSPLHF
>TRBJ2-7|NA|TRBV5-1|NA
TGCGCCAGCAGCACTGCCGGGCCAGGGATGGTCTACTTC
CASSTAGPGMVYF
>TRBJ2-5|NA|TRBV7-2|NA
TGTGCCAGAGGGCAGGGGACGTATCAAGAGACCCAGTACTTC
CARGQGTYQETQYF
>TRBJ2-5|few|TRBV12-3/TRBV12-4|NA
TGTGCCAGCAGCCACACAGAGACCCAGTACTTC
CASSHTETQYF